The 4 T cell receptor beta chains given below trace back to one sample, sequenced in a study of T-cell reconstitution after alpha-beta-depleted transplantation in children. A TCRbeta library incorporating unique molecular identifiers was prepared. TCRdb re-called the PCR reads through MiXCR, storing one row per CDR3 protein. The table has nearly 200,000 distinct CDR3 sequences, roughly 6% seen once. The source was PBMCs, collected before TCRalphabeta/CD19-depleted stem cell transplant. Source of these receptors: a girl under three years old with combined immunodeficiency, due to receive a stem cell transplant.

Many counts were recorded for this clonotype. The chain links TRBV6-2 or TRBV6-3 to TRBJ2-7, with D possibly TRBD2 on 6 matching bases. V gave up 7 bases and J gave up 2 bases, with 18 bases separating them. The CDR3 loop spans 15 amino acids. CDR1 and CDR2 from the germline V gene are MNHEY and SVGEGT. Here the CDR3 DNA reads TGTGCCAGCACCCCTCGGGGGTCGGTAACCTACGAGCAGTACTTC. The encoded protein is CASTPRGSVTYEQYF.

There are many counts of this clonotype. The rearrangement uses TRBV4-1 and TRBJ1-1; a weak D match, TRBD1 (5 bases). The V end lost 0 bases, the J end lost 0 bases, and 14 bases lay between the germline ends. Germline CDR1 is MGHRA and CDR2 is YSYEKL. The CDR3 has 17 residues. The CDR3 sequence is CASSQDPVGPLNTEAFF. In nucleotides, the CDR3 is TGCGCCAGCAGCCAAGATCCGGTGGGGCCCTTGAACACTGAAGCTTTCTTT.

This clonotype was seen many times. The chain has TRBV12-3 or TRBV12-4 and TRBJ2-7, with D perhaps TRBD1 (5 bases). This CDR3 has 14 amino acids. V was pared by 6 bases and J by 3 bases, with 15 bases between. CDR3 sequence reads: CASSRGHPFYEQYF. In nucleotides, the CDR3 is TGTGCCAGCAGCCGAGGACATCCCTTCTACGAGCAGTACTTC.

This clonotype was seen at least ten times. The CDR3 spells CASSRHRVYPYEQYF. CDR3 bases: TGTGCCAGCAGTCGCCACCGGGTCTACCCCTACGAGCAGTACTTC. This chain connects TRBV7-2 to TRBJ2-7; no clear D gene. The CDR3 sequence is 15 residues long. The germline gives CDR1 SGHTA, CDR2 FQGNSA. V was trimmed by 6 bases and J by 2 bases, leaving 17 bases between them.